Listed below are T cell receptor beta chains from one sample, sequenced in a study of breast tumors, draining lymph nodes, adjacent tissues. TCRdb reanalysed the multiplex PCR reads using MiXCR and keeps one entry per CDR3 protein. The sample carries around 19,000 distinct CDR3 sequences, 25% to 40% recorded once. The sample comprised breast tumor tissue. These receptors originate from a female donor with breast cancer. Some clones in this sample may be carry-over from other donors' samples. The CDR3 runs from the conserved cysteine through the conserved F or W. D genes are given only for firm matches. Clone size is given for some rows only: seen once, a few or many times, or a class if the clone is expanded.

V gene	J gene	clone size	D gene	CDR3 DNA	CDR3 protein
TRBV15	TRBJ1-5	large	.	TGTGCCACCAGCCGATGGAGAGAAGTAATAAATCAGCCCCAGCATTTT	CATSRWREVINQPQHF
TRBV7-2	TRBJ1-5	medium-sized	.	TGTGCCAGCAGCTTACAGGGCAATCAGCCCCAGCATTTT	CASSLQGNQPQHF
TRBV13	TRBJ2-5	many	.	TGTGCCAGCAGCTTATCCCCTGGACGGGGGGAGACCCAGTACTTC	CASSLSPGRGETQYF
TRBV4-2	TRBJ2-3	medium-sized	.	TGTGCCAGCAGCCAAGCGCGACCAGATACGCAGTATTTT	CASSQARPDTQYF
TRBV20-1	TRBJ2-3	large	TRBD2	TGCAGTGCTAGAGTAGCGGGAATAGATACGCAGTATTTT	CSARVAGIDTQYF
TRBV6-2/TRBV6-3	TRBJ2-1	.	.	TGTGCCGGCAGTTACCCCCTCATCCAGGGTAGGTACAGGAATGAGCAGTTCTTC	CAGSYPLIQGRYRNEQFF
TRBV9	TRBJ2-7	once	TRBD1	TGTGCCAGCAGCCCCCCGGACAGGGAGGACGAGCAGTACTTC	CASSPPDREDEQYF
TRBV6-4	TRBJ2-5	.	.	TGTGCCAGCAGTGACCCATGCTCCGAGACCCAGTACTTC	CASSDPCSETQYF
TRBV6-2/TRBV6-3	TRBJ2-7	many	.	TGTGCCAGCTCGGGGGAGGACCAACGCTCCTACGAGCAGTACTTC	CASSGEDQRSYEQYF
TRBV20-1	TRBJ2-7	medium-sized	TRBD2	TGCAGTGCTCCCCCGGGGGGATGGGGCGAGCAGTACTTC	CSAPPGGWGEQYF
TRBV7-9	TRBJ2-1	.	.	TGTGCCAGCAGCTTAGCAGGTGAGCAGTTCTTC	CASSLAGEQFF
TRBV5-1	TRBJ2-7	many	TRBD1	TGCGCCAGCAGCTTCTCCATGGGACAGACCTACGAGCAGTACTTC	CASSFSMGQTYEQYF
TRBV30	TRBJ2-2	many	TRBD2	TGTGCCTGGAGTGTAGGGTTACGCATTCTTAGGACTAGCGCGAACACCGGGGAGCTGTTTTTT	CAWSVGLRILRTSANTGELFF
TRBV20-1	TRBJ2-3	many	.	TGCAGTGCTACCTCACTAGGCACAGATACGCAGTATTTT	CSATSLGTDTQYF
TRBV28	TRBJ1-5	.	TRBD1	TGTGCCAGCAGAGCTTTCCAGGGGGAGCCCCAGCATTTT	CASRAFQGEPQHF
TRBV28	TRBJ1-4	.	.	TGTGCCAGCAGCCCTCCCGGGGCTGGGGATGAAAAACTGTTTTTT	CASSPPGAGDEKLFF
TRBV6-2/TRBV6-3	TRBJ2-1	.	.	TGTGCCAGCATTCTCCCTCTGTCTAATGAGCAGTTCTTC	CASILPLSNEQFF
TRBV19	TRBJ1-5	.	.	TGTGCCAATAGGCGGGACGCTGACAATCAGCCCCAGCATTTT	CANRRDADNQPQHF
TRBV6-2/TRBV6-3	TRBJ2-3	many	TRBD2	TGTGCCAGCAGTTACTCGAGGGGACTAGCGGGAGGGCGTACAGATACGCAGTATTTT	CASSYSRGLAGGRTDTQYF
TRBV5-4	TRBJ2-3	many	TRBD2	TGTGCCAGCAGCTTGCGACTAGCGGGAGGGCCCACAGATACGCAGTATTTT	CASSLRLAGGPTDTQYF
TRBV9	TRBJ1-6	once	TRBD1	TGTGCCAGCAGCGTAGCAGGACAGGGCAATTCACCCCTCCACTTT	CASSVAGQGNSPLHF
TRBV28	TRBJ2-7	few	TRBD2	TGTGCCAGCAGCCAACTAGCGAAACAGTACTTC	CASSQLAKQYF
TRBV4-1	TRBJ2-1	many	.	TGCGCCAGCAGCCAAGTTGAACAGGGTCCCTACAATGAGCAGTTCTTC	CASSQVEQGPYNEQFF
TRBV6-2/TRBV6-3	TRBJ2-6	few	.	TGTGCCAGCAGTCCCCCCTCCTCTGGGGCCAACGTCCTGACTTTC	CASSPPSSGANVLTF
TRBV18	TRBJ1-4	.	TRBD1	TGTGCCAGCTCACCGGGACAGAATGAAAAACTGTTTTTT	CASSPGQNEKLFF
TRBV20-1	TRBJ1-2	.	.	TGCAGTGCTGGGCCGGGACTACACCATTATAGCTACACCTTC	CSAGPGLHHYSYTF